This entry is about one TCR beta chain. The data are from a study of shared clonotypes between healthy human individuals. CD8 cells regarded as naive lacked CD45RO, were positively chosen for CCR7, and omitted terminally differentiated effector memory CD45RA+ cells. HIV-negative, healthy adults without recent acute infections or vaccinations were the donors. Deep-level running was used for the assay. The authors' processing: Junction-only immunoSEQ sequences carried no quality scores, so filtering differed. Sequencing was performed with immunoSEQ multiplex PCR; in TCRdb, only in-frame clones are kept and a portion is missing. D and trimming were read from the DNA, whereas the V and J calls and clone size are those reported in that table. The sample consists of around 610,000 clones, roughly 96% of them appearing once. This CDR3 has 15 amino acids. Trimming took 5 bases from V and 4 from J; bases not matched to a gene: 11. The germline CDR1 and CDR2 sequences are SGHAT and FQNNGV.

This chain links TRBV11-2 with TRBJ2-7, with 7 positions matching TRBD2. The sequenced sample consisted of naive CD8+ T cells sorted from blood. The TCR originated in a woman in her 30s in good health. The CDR3 DNA sequence: TGTGCCAGCAGCGCGACGACTAGCAAACGGTACGAGCAGTACTTC. Translating it yields CASSATTSKRYEQYF.